Listed below are T cell receptor beta chains from one sample, sequenced in a study of healthy donors' naive CD4 and CD8 T cells. TCRdb ran MiXCR on the reads and lists one entry per CDR3 protein. The data contain 150,000 to 200,000 distinct CDR3 sequences, about four fifths of them singletons. Material for sequencing was naive CD4+ and CD8+ T cells sorted from blood, pooled from several donors. The receptors were sampled from a pool of human donors in good health; the sample pools cells from several healthy donors. Both conserved end residues are part of each CDR3. The D gene is left open where the match is weak. The size field is filled for only some rows; it gives once, few, many or a size class.

>-|-|TRBV20-1|11|TRBJ2-1
CSAAPEDEQFF
TGCAGTGCTGCCCCAGAGGATGAGCAGTTCTTC
>-|-|TRBV29-1|13|TRBJ1-6
CSVVLAFGSPLHF
TGCAGCGTTGTCTTGGCGTTTGGTTCACCCCTCCACTTT
>-|-|TRBV19|15|TRBJ2-2
CASSIMDTNAGELFF
TGTGCCAGTAGTATAATGGATACGAACGCCGGGGAGCTGTTTTTT
>-|-|TRBV29-1|11|TRBJ1-1
CSARMNTEAFF
TGCAGCGCCCGTATGAACACTGAAGCTTTCTTT
>-|-|TRBV29-1|14|TRBJ1-1
CSVEGLQGNTEAFF
TGCAGCGTTGAAGGGTTACAGGGGAACACTGAAGCTTTCTTT
>-|TRBD2|TRBV19|16|TRBJ2-7
CASSPSSGDHSYEQYF
TGTGCCAGTAGTCCATCTAGCGGGGATCACTCCTACGAGCAGTACTTC
>-|TRBD1|TRBV29-1|14|TRBJ2-2
CSAGTGLNTGELFF
TGCAGCGCCGGGACAGGCCTAAACACCGGGGAGCTGTTTTTT
>-|TRBD1|TRBV11-2|15|TRBJ2-3
CASSGQAPPPDTQYF
TGTGCCAGCAGCGGACAGGCTCCCCCGCCAGATACGCAGTATTTT
>-|-|TRBV6-5|14|TRBJ1-5
CASSGPDSNQPQHF
TGTGCCAGCAGTGGGCCGGACAGCAATCAGCCCCAGCATTTT
>-|TRBD2|TRBV6-5|15|TRBJ2-7
CASSYSSGGGGEQYF
TGTGCCAGCAGTTACTCGAGCGGGGGAGGAGGCGAGCAGTACTTC
>-|TRBD2|TRBV5-6|14|TRBJ2-4
CASSETGLGDIQYF
TGTGCCAGCAGCGAAACGGGACTAGGAGACATTCAGTACTTC
>-|-|TRBV12-3/TRBV12-4|13|TRBJ2-7
CASRLSGVYEQYF
TGTGCCAGCAGACTCTCAGGGGTCTACGAGCAGTACTTC
>few|-|TRBV19|12|TRBJ1-6
CASSIGETDLHF
TGTGCCAGTAGTATAGGAGAGACCGACCTCCACTTT
>-|-|TRBV7-2|14|TRBJ1-1
CASSLNPSLLEAFF
TGTGCCAGCAGCTTAAACCCGTCTCTCCTTGAAGCTTTCTTT
>-|TRBD1|TRBV6-1|15|TRBJ1-6
CASSEVGRGQSPLHF
TGTGCCAGCAGTGAAGTGGGCAGGGGGCAATCACCCCTCCACTTT
>-|-|TRBV12-3/TRBV12-4|13|TRBJ1-5
CASVWQNNQPQHF
TGTGCCAGCGTATGGCAGAACAATCAGCCCCAGCATTTT
>-|-|TRBV29-1|14|TRBJ1-1
CSVAFSTPNTEAFF
TGCAGCGTTGCTTTTTCGACACCTAACACTGAAGCTTTCTTT
>-|-|TRBV5-5|13|TRBJ2-1
CASSLPGSDEQFF
TGTGCCAGCAGCTTGCCAGGGTCGGATGAGCAGTTCTTC
>-|TRBD2|TRBV18|14|TRBJ2-1
CASSPTSGDHEQFF
TGTGCCAGCTCACCAACTAGCGGGGACCATGAGCAGTTCTTC
>-|TRBD1|TRBV6-5|13|TRBJ1-2
CASKTGTDYGYTF
TGTGCCAGCAAAACCGGGACAGATTATGGCTACACCTTC
>-|-|TRBV25-1|14|TRBJ1-2
CASSELQVDYGYTF
TGTGCCAGCAGTGAATTACAGGTTGACTATGGCTACACCTTC
>-|-|TRBV29-1|13|TRBJ2-7
CSVALTSTYEQYF
TGCAGCGTGGCCCTGACATCCACCTACGAGCAGTACTTC
>-|-|TRBV6-2/TRBV6-3|14|TRBJ2-1
CASSQTSSYNEQFF
TGTGCCAGCAGTCAAACTAGCTCCTACAATGAGCAGTTCTTC
>few|-|TRBV4-3|16|TRBJ1-1
CASSQSSVWVNTEAFF
TGCGCCAGCAGCCAATCTTCGGTATGGGTGAACACTGAAGCTTTCTTT
>-|TRBD1|TRBV5-5|16|TRBJ1-1
CASSLERDRGLAEAFF
TGTGCCAGCAGCTTGGAGAGGGACAGGGGGTTGGCTGAAGCTTTCTTT
>few|-|TRBV29-1|15|TRBJ2-7
CSVAGGTVGSREQYF
TGCAGCGTTGCCGGAGGGACAGTCGGATCGAGAGAGCAGTACTTC
>-|TRBD1|TRBV6-2/TRBV6-3|15|TRBJ2-5
CATMMGDRGQETQYF
TGTGCCACAATGATGGGGGACAGGGGACAAGAGACCCAGTACTTC
>-|TRBD1|TRBV29-1|13|TRBJ2-4
CSAVRDSSEIQYF
TGCAGCGCAGTACGGGACAGTTCTGAGATTCAGTACTTC
>-|-|TRBV20-1|15|TRBJ2-7
CSARDQNRSSYEQYF
TGCAGTGCTAGAGATCAAAACAGGAGTTCCTACGAGCAGTACTTC